The T cell receptor beta chain described here comes from a study of cytomegalovirus exposure and HLA in healthy donors. Whole-study context: Within an early data release were about 90 million unique TCRs drawn from HLA-typed donors.

The CDR3 is 16 residues long. J lost 4 bases, V lost 0 bases, and 2 bases had no gene match. Germline values: CDR1 SGHTA, CDR2 FQGNSA. Study-wide points: The authors later found most CMV-associated TCR beta chains appeared HLA-restricted. Earlier analysis yielded a pattern in which most TCR beta V segments were productive about 87% or about 30% of the time.

Remarks on this clone: Its cognate antigen is unknown.

The PCR used 60 Vbeta and 13 Jbeta primers. The repertoire was sequenced with immunoSEQ multiplex PCR; TCRdb's copy has only in-frame clones and lacks some. The sample lists around 130,000 clones, over 75% seen once, with about 1.5% in the top ten. The rearrangement uses TRBV7-2 and TRBJ2-3, with TRBD2 matching over 12 bases. The material sequenced was PBMCs. The clonotype comes from a boy aged 5-17 years in good health and CMV-seronegative. The CDR3 loop reads CASSLAPSGGADTQYF. CDR3 nucleotides: TGTGCCAGCAGCTTAGCTCCTAGCGGGGGGGCAGATACGCAGTATTTT.